These 19 T cell receptor beta chains came from one sample sequenced in a study of cytomegalovirus exposure and HLA in healthy donors. Primers for the PCR totalled 60 Vbeta and 13 Jbeta. Generated by immunoSEQ multiplex PCR, the TCRdb table keeps only in-frame clones and is missing some. The table lists about 270,000 clones, approximately 90% of them singletons. The sequenced material came from PBMCs. The receptor source for this set is a man aged 35-49 years in good health and CMV-seropositive.

The chain combines TRBV29-1 with TRBJ2-7, with TRBD1 matching 7 bases. Germline lookup yields CDR1 SQVTM and CDR2 ANQGSEA. V gave up 0 bases and J gave up 7 bases; unmatched junction bases: 9. This CDR3 is built from 14 residues. Here the CDR3 reads CSVEETDREGEQYF. For the CDR3, the DNA is TGCAGCGTTGAAGAGACCGACAGGGAAGGGGAGCAGTACTTC.

V usage is TRBV4-1 and J usage is TRBJ2-7; TRBD1 agrees at 12 bases. Germline V CDR1 and CDR2: MGHRA, YSYEKL. This CDR3 has 14 amino acids. V trimming: 4 bases; J trimming: 5 bases; junction bases outside the gene matches: 3. The CDR3 spells CASSPGQGADEQYF. In nucleotides, the CDR3 is TGCGCCAGCAGCCCGGGACAGGGGGCAGACGAGCAGTACTTC.

V gene TRBV6-1 combines with J gene TRBJ1-3; D not certain. This CDR3 contains 13 residues. Looked up from germline, CDR1 is MNHNS and CDR2 is SASEGT. Trimming pared 2 bases from V and 4 bases from J, leaving 6 bases between. In DNA form, the CDR3 reads TGTGCCAGCAGTGAATGGCGGGGAAACACCATATATTTT. It translates to CASSEWRGNTIYF.

This clone is a singleton in its sample. The chain links TRBV15 to TRBJ1-5; a weak D match, TRBD1 (6 bases). The CDR3 is 17 residues long. CDR1 and CDR2 (germline): LNHNV, YYDKDF (reference sequence). Trimming pared 0 bases from V and 2 bases from J, leaving 14 bases between. The CDR3 here is CATSRDRAGAGNQPQHF. DNA of the CDR3: TGTGCCACCAGCAGAGATCGGGCAGGGGCTGGCAATCAGCCCCAGCATTTT.

The chain carries TRBV6-6 and TRBJ2-1; 7 bases line up with TRBD2. The J segment lost 7 bases and the V segment lost 6 bases, leaving 12 bases of the junction unmatched. Germline V gives CDR1 MNHNY, CDR2 SVGAGI (reference sequence). CDR3 size: 15 residues. In DNA, the CDR3 is TGTGCCAGCAGGATGGACGTTCTCGGGGGGAATGAGCAGTTCTTC. This encodes CASRMDVLGGNEQFF.

There are a few counts of this clone. The chain carries TRBV5-1 and TRBJ2-1; a possible D gene is TRBD1 (5 bases). V was shortened by 5 bases and J by 5 bases, with 17 bases between the two germline ends. The CDR3 totals 15 residues. The germline V gene encodes CDR1 SGHRS and CDR2 YFSETQ. The CDR3 sequence: CASRWGSYANNEQFF. As DNA, the CDR3 is TGCGCCAGCAGGTGGGGCTCCTACGCGAACAATGAGCAGTTCTTC.

The chain links TRBV7-9 to TRBJ2-7; perhaps TRBD1 as D (6 bases). V was shortened by 5 bases and J by 3 bases, with 14 bases between the two germline ends. This CDR3 is 14 amino acids long. Germline assignment: CDR1 SEHNR and CDR2 FQNEAQ (reference sequence). CDR3 in amino acids: CASSHRDKDYEQYF. CDR3 sequence (DNA): TGTGCCAGCAGCCACCGGGACAAAGACTACGAGCAGTACTTC.

For this clone: The junction does not match germline at one end; this may be a read error. The chain combines TRBV2 with TRBJ2-2; 7 bases line up with TRBD1. Germline-derived CDR1 and CDR2 are SNHLY and FYNNEI. The CDR3 loop spans 16 amino acids. The CDR3 coding sequence is TGTGCCAGCAGCGAAGAGACAGGGTCCTCCACCGGGGAGCTGTTTTTT. Translating it yields CASSEETGSSTGELFF.

The V gene is TRBV11-1, the J gene TRBJ2-7; D may be TRBD2 (5 bases). The germline V gene encodes CDR1 SGHAT and CDR2 FQDESV (reference sequence). The V and J ends lost 5 bases and 3 bases respectively, with 17 bases between them. The CDR3 covers 15 residues. In DNA, the CDR3 is TGTGCCAGCAGCCCACCAGGAGCTGGGAGCTACGAGCAGTACTTC. Amino acid sequence: CASSPPGAGSYEQYF.

The chain joins TRBV11-2 to TRBJ2-7; D is perhaps TRBD1 (5 bases). Trimming removed 4 bases at V and 4 bases at J, with 20 bases between. The germline gives CDR1 SGHAT, CDR2 FQNNGV. CDR3 length: 16 residues. The CDR3 here is CASSSPMARERYEQYF. As DNA, the CDR3 is TGTGCCAGCAGCTCCCCCATGGCCAGGGAAAGGTACGAGCAGTACTTC.

The V call is TRBV19, the J call TRBJ1-1, with D unresolved. Germline V CDR1 and CDR2: LNHDA, SQIVND (reference sequence). CDR3 length equals 14 residues. Trimming pared 7 bases from V and 0 bases from J, leaving 12 bases between. CDR3 bases: TGTGCCAGTAATCCCCAGACTTTGAACACTGAAGCTTTCTTT. Protein product: CASNPQTLNTEAFF.

This clone showed up just a few times. The rearrangement links TRBV7-9 to TRBJ1-4; 7 bases are a match to TRBD1. The CDR3 covers 15 residues. Germline lookup yields CDR1 SEHNR and CDR2 FQNEAQ (reference sequence). V was pared by 1 base and J by 8 bases, with 7 bases of the junction left unmatched. The DNA of the CDR3 is TGTGCCAGCAGCTTAGAGGAGGGGGCGGGAGAAAAACTGTTTTTT. Amino acid sequence: CASSLEEGAGEKLFF.

V is TRBV9 and J is TRBJ1-2, with a possible D match to TRBD1 (5 bases). The V gene lost 0 bases and the J gene lost 4 bases, with 10 bases spanning the gap. The germline gives CDR1 SGDLS, CDR2 YYNGEE. CDR3 length equals 14 residues. The CDR3 DNA reads TGTGCCAGCAGCGTAGGGCAGGGCGTCTATGGCTACACCTTC. Translating gives CASSVGQGVYGYTF.

This chain links TRBV7-2 with TRBJ2-1, with TRBD2 matching 10 bases. J gave up 4 bases and V 5 bases, and 5 bases lay outside the gene matches. Germline-derived CDR1 and CDR2 are SGHTA and FQGNSA. This CDR3 spans 15 amino acids. The CDR3 sequence: CASSLRTSGYNEQFF. The CDR3 nucleotides read TGTGCCAGCAGCCTCCGGACTAGCGGATACAATGAGCAGTTCTTC.

In its sample, this clone was seen once. The chain has TRBV2 and TRBJ2-7, with D unclear. V was shortened by 4 bases and J by 0 bases, with 7 bases between the two germline ends. CDR3 length: 13 residues. Germline loops: CDR1 SNHLY, CDR2 FYNNEI. The CDR3 coding sequence is TGTGCCAGCAGTGTTCCAGGCTCCTACGAGCAGTACTTC. Translated: CASSVPGSYEQYF.

This chain uses TRBV10-3 with TRBJ2-7; 11 bases fit TRBD2. Losses at the gene ends were 10 bases for V and 0 bases for J; bases not matched to a gene: 11. The germline V gene encodes CDR1 ENHRY and CDR2 SYGVKD. The CDR3 loop spans 16 amino acids. The chain's CDR3 is CATATSGIIGSYEQYF. The CDR3 DNA reads as TGTGCCACCGCGACTAGCGGGATAATCGGCTCCTACGAGCAGTACTTC.

The J gene is TRBJ2-5, the V gene TRBV30; D uncertain. V was pared by 2 bases and J by 2 bases, with 9 bases between. The germline V gene encodes CDR1 GTSNPN and CDR2 SVGIG (reference sequence). The CDR3 is 13 amino acids. CDR3 in DNA: TGTGCCTGGAGTCAGGCCAATCAAGAGACCCAGTACTTC. Translating gives CAWSQANQETQYF. The variable domain in full, with the rest retrieved from reference TRBV30 and TRBJ2-5, is SQTIHQWPATLVQPVGSPLSLECTVEGTSNPNLYWYRQAAGRGLQLLFYSVGIGQISSEVPQNLSASRPQDRQFILSSKKLLLSDSGFYLCAWSQANQETQYFGPGTRLLVL.

The chain recombines TRBV9 with TRBJ2-1, with D possibly TRBD2 on 6 matching bases. V was shortened by 2 bases and J by 4 bases, with 16 bases between the two germline ends. The CDR3 spans 16 residues. Germline CDR1 SGDLS, CDR2 YYNGEE. The CDR3 DNA sequence: TGTGCCAGCAGCGTTGGGGACTCCGGTTTTTACAATGAGCAGTTCTTC. It is translated as CASSVGDSGFYNEQFF.

This chain uses TRBV28 with TRBJ2-7; 7 bases are a match to TRBD2. This CDR3 is 14 amino acids long. CDR1 and CDR2 from the germline V gene are MDHEN and SYDVKM. V was clipped by 3 bases and J by 6 bases; unmatched bases: 8. CDR3: CASSFILGGGEQYF. CDR3 nucleotides: TGTGCCAGCAGTTTCATCCTAGGCGGGGGCGAGCAGTACTTC.